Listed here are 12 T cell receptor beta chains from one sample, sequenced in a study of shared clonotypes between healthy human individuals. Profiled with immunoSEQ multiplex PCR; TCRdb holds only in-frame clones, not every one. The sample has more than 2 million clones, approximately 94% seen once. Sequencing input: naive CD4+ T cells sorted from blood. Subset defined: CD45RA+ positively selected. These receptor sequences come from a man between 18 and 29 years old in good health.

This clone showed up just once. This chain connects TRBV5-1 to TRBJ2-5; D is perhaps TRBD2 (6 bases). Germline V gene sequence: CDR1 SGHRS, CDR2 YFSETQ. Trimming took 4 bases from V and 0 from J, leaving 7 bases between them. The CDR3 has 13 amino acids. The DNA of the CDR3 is TGCGCCAGCAGCGGGGACTACCAAGAGACCCAGTACTTC. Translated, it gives CASSGDYQETQYF.

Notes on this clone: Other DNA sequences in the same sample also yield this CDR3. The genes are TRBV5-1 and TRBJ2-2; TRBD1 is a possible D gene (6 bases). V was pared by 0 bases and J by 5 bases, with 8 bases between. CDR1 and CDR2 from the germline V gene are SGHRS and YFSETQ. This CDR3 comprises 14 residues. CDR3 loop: CASSLEQGTGELFF. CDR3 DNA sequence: TGCGCCAGCAGCTTGGAACAGGGAACCGGGGAGCTGTTTTTT.

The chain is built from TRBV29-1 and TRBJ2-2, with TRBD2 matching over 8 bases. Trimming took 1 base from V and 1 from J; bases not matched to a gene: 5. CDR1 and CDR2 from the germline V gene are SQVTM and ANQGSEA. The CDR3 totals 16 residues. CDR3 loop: CSVEGGSGKNTGELFF. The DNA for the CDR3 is TGCAGCGTTGAAGGGGGTAGCGGGAAGAACACCGGGGAGCTGTTTTTT.

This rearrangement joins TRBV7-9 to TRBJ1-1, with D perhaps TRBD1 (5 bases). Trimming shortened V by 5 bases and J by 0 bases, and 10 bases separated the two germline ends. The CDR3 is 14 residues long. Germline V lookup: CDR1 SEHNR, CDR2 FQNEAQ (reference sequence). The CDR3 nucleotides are TGTGCCAGCAGCCGGGACCTCCTGAACACTGAAGCTTTCTTT. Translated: CASSRDLLNTEAFF.

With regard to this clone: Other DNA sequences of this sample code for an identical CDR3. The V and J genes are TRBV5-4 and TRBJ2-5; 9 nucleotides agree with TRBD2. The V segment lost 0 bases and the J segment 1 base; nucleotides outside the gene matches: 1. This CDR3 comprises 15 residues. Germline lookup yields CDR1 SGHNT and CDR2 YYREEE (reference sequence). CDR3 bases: TGTGCCAGCAGCTTGGGACTAGCGGTCCAAGAGACCCAGTACTTC. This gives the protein CASSLGLAVQETQYF.

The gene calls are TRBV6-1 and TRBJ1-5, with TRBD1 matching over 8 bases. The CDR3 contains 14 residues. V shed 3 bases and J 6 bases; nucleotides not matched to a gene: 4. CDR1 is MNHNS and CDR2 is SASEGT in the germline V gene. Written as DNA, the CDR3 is TGTGCCAGCAGTGATGGGACAGGAAGTCAGCCCCAGCATTTT. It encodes CASSDGTGSQPQHF.

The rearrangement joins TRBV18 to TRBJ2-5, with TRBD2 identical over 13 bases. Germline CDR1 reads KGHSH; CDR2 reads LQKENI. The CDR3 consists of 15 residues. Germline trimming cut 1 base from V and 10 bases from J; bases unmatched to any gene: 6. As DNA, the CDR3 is TGTGCCAGCTCACCACTCGGACTAGCGGGAGAAGACCAGTACTTC. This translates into CASSPLGLAGEDQYF.

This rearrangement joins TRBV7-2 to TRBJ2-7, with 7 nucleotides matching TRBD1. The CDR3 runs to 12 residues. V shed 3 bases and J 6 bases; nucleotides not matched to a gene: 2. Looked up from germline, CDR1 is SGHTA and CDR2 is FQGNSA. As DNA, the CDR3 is TGTGCCAGCAGCTTCAGGGGGAGCGAGCAGTACTTC. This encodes CASSFRGSEQYF. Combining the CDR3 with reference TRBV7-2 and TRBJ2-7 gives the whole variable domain GAGVSQSPSNKVTEKGKDVELRCDPISGHTALYWYRQSLGQGLEFLIYFQGNSAPDKSGLPSDRFSAERTGGSVSTLTIQRTQQEDSAVYLCASSFRGSEQYFGPGTRLTVT.

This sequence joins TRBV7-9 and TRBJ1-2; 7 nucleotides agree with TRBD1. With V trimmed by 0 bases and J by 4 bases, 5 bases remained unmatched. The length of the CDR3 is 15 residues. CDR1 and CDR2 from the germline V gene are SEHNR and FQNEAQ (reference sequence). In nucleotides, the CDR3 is TGTGCCAGCAGCTTAGCCTCCGGGACAGCCTATGGCTACACCTTC. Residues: CASSLASGTAYGYTF.

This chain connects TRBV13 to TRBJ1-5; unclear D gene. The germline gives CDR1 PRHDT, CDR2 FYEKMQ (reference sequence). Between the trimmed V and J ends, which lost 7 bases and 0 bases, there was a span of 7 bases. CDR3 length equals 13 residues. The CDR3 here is CASKVNSNQPQHF. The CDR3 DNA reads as TGTGCCAGCAAGGTGAATAGCAATCAGCCCCAGCATTTT.

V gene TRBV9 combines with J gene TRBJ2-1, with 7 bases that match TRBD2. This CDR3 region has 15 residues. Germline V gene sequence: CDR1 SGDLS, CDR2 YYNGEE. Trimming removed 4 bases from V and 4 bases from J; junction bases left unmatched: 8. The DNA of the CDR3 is TGTGCCAGCAGCCCCCGCCTAGCGGAGTACAATGAGCAGTTCTTC. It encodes CASSPRLAEYNEQFF.

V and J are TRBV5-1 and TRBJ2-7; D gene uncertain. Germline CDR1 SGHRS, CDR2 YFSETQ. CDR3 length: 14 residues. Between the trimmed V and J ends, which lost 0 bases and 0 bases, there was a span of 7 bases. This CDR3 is CASSLASHSYEQYF. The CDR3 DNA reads TGCGCCAGCAGCTTGGCGTCCCACTCCTACGAGCAGTACTTC.